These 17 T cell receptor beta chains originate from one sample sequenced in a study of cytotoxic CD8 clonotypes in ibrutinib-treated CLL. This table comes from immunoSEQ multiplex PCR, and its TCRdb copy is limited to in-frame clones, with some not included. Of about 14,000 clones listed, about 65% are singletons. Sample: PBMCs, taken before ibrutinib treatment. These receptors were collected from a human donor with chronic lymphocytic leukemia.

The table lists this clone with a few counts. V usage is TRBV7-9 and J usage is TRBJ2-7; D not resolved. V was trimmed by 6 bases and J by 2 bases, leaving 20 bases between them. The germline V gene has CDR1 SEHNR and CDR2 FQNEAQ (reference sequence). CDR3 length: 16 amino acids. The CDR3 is CASSPALAARPYEQYF. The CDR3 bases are TGTGCCAGCAGTCCCGCCCTGGCAGCTCGACCCTACGAGCAGTACTTC.

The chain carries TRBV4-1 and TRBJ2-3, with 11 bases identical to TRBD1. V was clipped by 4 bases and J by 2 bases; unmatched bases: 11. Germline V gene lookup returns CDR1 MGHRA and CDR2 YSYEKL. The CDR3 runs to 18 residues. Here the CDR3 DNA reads TGCGCCAGCAGCCCAATCACGGGGACAGGGGGTCACACAGATACGCAGTATTTT. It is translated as CASSPITGTGGHTDTQYF.

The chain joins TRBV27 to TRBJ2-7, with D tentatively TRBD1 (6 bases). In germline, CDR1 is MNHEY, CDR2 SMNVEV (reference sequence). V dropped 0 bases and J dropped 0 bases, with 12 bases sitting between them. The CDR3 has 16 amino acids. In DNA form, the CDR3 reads TGTGCCAGCAGTTTATCGAGGGGACACTCCTCCTACGAGCAGTACTTC. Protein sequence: CASSLSRGHSSYEQYF.

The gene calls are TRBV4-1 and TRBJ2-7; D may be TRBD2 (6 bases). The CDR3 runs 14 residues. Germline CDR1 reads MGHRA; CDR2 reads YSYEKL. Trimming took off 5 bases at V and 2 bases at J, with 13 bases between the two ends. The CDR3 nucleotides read TGCGCCAGCAGCTCCGGACCGGGGGCCTACGAGCAGTACTTC. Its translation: CASSSGPGAYEQYF.

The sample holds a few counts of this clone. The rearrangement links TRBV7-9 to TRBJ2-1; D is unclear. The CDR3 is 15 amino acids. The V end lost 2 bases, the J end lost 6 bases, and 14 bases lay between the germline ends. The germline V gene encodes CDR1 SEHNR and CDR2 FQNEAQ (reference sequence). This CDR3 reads CASSLSWMPTNEQFF. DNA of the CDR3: TGTGCCAGCAGCTTATCCTGGATGCCCACCAATGAGCAGTTCTTC.

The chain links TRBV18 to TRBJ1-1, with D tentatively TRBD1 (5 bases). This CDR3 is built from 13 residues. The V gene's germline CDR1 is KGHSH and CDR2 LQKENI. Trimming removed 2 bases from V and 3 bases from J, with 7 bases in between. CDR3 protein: CASSPGGDTEAFF. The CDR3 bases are TGTGCCAGCTCACCAGGGGGGGACACTGAAGCTTTCTTT.

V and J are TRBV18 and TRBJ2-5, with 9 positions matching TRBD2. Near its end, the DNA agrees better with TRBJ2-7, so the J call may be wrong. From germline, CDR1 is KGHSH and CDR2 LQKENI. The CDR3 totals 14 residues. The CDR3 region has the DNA TGTGCCAGCTCAGATAGCGGGGGAGGCTACGAGCAGTACTTC. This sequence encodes CASSDSGGGYEQYF.

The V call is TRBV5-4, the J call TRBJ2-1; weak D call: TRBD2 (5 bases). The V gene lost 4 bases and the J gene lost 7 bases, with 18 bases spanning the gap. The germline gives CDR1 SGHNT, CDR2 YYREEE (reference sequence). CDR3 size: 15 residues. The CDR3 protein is CASSPSWGAENEQFF. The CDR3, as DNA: TGTGCCAGCAGCCCCAGCTGGGGAGCGGAGAATGAGCAGTTCTTC.

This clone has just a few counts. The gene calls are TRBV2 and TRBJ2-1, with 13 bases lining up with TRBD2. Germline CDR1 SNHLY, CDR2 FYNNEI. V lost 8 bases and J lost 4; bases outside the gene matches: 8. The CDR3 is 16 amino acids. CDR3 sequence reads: CASRTSGGPGYNEQFF. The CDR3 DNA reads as TGTGCCAGCCGGACTAGCGGGGGCCCGGGTTACAATGAGCAGTTCTTC.

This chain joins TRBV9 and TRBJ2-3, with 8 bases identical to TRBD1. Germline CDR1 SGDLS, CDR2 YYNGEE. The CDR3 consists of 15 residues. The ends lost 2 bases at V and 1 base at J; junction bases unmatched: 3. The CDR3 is CASSVGTGRTDTQYF. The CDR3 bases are TGTGCCAGCAGCGTCGGGACAGGTCGCACAGATACGCAGTATTTT.

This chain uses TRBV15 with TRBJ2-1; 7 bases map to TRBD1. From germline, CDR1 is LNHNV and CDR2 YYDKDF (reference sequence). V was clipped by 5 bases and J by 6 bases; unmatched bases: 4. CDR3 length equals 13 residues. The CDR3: CATSRDRPNEQFF. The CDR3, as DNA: TGTGCCACCAGCCGGGACAGACCCAATGAGCAGTTCTTC.

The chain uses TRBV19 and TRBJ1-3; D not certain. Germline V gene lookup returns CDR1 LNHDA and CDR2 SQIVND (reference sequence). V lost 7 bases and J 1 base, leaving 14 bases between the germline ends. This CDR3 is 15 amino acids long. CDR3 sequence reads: CASNTDGLSGNTIYF. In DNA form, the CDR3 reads TGTGCCAGTAATACGGACGGCCTATCTGGAAACACCATATATTTT.

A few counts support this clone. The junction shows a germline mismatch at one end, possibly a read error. The CDR3 DNA follows: TGTGCCGGCAGGGACAGGGTCCACGAGCAGTACTTC. It yields the protein CAGRDRVHEQYF. The chain has TRBV2 and TRBJ2-7, with 9 bases aligning to TRBD1. The CDR3 runs to 12 residues. Per the germline V gene, CDR1 is SNHLY and CDR2 is FYNNEI.

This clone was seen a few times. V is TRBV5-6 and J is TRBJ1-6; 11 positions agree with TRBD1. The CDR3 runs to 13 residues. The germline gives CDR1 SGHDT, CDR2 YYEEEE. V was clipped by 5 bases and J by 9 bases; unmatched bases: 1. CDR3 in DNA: TGTGCCAGCAGAGGGACAGGGGGTTCACCCCTCCACTTT. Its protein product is CASRGTGGSPLHF. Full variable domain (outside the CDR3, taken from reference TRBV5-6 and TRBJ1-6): DAGVTQSPTHLIKTRGQQVTLRCSPKSGHDTVSWYQQALGQGPQFIFQYYEEEERQRGNFPDRFSGHQFPNYSSELNVNALLLGDSALYLCASRGTGGSPLHFGNGTRLTVT.

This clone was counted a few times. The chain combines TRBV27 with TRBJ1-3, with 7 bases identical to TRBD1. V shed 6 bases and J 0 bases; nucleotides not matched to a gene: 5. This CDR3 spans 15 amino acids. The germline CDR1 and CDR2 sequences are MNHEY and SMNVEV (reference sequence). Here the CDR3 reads CASSPGGPSGNTIYF. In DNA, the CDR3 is TGTGCCAGCAGCCCAGGGGGTCCCTCTGGAAACACCATATATTTT.

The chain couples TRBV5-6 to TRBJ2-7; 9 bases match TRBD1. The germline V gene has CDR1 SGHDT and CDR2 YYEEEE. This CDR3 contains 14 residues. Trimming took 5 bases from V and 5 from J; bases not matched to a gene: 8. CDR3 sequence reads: CASRFGTGLHEQYF. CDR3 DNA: TGTGCCAGCAGGTTCGGGACAGGGCTGCACGAGCAGTACTTC.

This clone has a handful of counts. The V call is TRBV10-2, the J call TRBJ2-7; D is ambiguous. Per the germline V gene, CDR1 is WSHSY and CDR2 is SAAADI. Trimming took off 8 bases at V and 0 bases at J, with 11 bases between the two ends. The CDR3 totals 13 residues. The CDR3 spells CASHSGYSYEQYF. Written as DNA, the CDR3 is TGCGCCAGCCACTCGGGTTACTCCTACGAGCAGTACTTC.